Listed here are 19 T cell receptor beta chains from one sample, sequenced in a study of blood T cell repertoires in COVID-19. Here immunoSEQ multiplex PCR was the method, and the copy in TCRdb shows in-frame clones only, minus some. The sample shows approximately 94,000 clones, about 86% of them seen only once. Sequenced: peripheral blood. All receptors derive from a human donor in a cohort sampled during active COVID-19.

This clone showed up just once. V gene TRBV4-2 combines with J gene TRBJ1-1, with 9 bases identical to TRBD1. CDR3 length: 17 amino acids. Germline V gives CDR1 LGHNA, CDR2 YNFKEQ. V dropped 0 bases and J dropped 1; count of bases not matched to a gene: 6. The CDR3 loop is CASSQDQQGARNTEAFF. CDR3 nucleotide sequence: TGTGCCAGCAGCCAAGACCAACAGGGGGCGCGGAACACTGAAGCTTTCTTT.

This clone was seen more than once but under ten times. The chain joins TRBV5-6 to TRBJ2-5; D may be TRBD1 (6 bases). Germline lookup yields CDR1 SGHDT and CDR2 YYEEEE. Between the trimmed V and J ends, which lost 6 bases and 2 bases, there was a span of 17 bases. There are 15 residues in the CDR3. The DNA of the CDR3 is TGTGCCAGCATCAAACAGGGTATTGGACAAGAGACCCAGTACTTC. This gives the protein CASIKQGIGQETQYF.

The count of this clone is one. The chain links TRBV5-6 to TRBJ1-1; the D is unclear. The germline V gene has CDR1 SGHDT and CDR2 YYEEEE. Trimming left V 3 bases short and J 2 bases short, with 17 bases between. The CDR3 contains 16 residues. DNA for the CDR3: TGTGCCAGCAGCTGGAGGCGGGGAGAGGGAAACACTGAAGCTTTCTTT. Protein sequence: CASSWRRGEGNTEAFF.

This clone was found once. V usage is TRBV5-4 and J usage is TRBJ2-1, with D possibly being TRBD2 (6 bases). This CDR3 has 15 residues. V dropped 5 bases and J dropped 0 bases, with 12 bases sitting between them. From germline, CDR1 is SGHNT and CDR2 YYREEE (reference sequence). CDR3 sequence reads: CASRGGASSYNEQFF. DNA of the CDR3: TGTGCCAGCAGAGGCGGGGCCAGCTCCTACAATGAGCAGTTCTTC.

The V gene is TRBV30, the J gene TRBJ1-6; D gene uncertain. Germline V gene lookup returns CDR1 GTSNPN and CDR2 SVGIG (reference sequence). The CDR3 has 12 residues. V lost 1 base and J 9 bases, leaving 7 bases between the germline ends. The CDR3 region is CAWSAKSSPLHF. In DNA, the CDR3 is TGTGCCTGGAGTGCGAAGAGTTCACCCCTCCACTTT.

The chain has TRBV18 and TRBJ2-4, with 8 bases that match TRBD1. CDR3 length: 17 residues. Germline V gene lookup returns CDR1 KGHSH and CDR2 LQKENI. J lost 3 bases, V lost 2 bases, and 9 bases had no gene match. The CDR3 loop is CASSPIHDRGGKNIQYF. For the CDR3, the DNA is TGTGCCAGCTCACCAATACATGACAGGGGTGGCAAAAACATTCAGTACTTC.

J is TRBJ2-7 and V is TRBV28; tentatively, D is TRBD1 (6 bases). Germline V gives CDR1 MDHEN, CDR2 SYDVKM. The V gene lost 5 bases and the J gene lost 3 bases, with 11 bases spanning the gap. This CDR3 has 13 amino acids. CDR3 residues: CASSPGTIYEQYF. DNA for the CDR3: TGTGCCAGCAGTCCGGGGACAATCTACGAGCAGTACTTC.

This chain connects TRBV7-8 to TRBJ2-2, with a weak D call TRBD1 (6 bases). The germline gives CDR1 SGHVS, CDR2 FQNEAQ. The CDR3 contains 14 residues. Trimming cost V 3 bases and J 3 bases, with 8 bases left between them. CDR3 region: CASSFNRDTGELFF. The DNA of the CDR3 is TGTGCCAGCAGCTTTAACAGGGACACCGGGGAGCTGTTTTTT.

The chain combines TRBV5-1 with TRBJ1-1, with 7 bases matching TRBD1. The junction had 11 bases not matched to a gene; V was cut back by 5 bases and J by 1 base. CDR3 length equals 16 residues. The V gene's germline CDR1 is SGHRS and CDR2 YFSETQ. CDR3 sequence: CASRHQPGQTNTEAFF. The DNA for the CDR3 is TGCGCCAGCAGGCATCAGCCGGGACAGACGAACACTGAAGCTTTCTTT.

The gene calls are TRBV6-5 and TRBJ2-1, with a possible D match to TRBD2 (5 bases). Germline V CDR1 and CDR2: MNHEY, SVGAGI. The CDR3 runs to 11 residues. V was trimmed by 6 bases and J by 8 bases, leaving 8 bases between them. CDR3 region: CASRKDYEQFF. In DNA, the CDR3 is TGTGCCAGCAGGAAGGACTATGAGCAGTTCTTC.

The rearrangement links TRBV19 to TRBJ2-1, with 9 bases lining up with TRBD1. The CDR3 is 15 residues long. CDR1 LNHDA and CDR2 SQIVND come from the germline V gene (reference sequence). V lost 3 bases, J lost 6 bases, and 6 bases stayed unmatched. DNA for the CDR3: TGTGCCAGTAGTATGGGACAGGGTACCCCCAATGAGCAGTTCTTC. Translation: CASSMGQGTPNEQFF. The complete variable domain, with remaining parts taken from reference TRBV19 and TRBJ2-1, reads DGGITQSPKYLFRKEGQNVTLSCEQNLNHDAMYWYRQDPGQGLRLIYYSQIVNDFQKGDIAEGYSVSREKKESFPLTVTSAQKNPTAFYLCASSMGQGTPNEQFFGPGTRLTVL.

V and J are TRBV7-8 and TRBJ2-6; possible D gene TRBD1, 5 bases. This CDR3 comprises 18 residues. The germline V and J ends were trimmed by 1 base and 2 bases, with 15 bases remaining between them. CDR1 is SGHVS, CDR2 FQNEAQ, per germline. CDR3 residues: CASSLVILQGTGANVLTF. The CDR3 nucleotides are TGTGCCAGCAGCTTAGTAATTTTGCAGGGCACTGGGGCCAACGTCCTGACTTTC.

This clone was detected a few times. The CDR3 here is CASSPSGGSYNEQFF. The CDR3 region has the DNA TGTGCCAGCAGTCCCTCGGGGGGGTCCTACAATGAGCAGTTCTTC. The V call is TRBV6-5, the J call TRBJ2-1; 8 bases are shared with TRBD2. From germline, CDR1 is MNHEY and CDR2 SVGAGI. J was trimmed by 1 base and V by 5 bases; bases with no gene match: 4. This CDR3 spans 15 amino acids.

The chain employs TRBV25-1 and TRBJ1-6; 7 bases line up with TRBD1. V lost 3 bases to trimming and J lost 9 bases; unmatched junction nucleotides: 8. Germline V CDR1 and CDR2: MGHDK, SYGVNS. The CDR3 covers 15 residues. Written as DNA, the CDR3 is TGTGCCAGCAGTGACGACAGGGCTTCTTTTTCACCCCTCCACTTT. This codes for CASSDDRASFSPLHF.

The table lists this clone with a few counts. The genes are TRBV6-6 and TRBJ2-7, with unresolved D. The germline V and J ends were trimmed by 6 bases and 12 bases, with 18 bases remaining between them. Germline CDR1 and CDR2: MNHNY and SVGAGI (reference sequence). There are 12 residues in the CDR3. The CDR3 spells CASSLDLQTPYF. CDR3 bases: TGTGCCAGCAGCCTCGACCTGCAGACTCCGTACTTC.

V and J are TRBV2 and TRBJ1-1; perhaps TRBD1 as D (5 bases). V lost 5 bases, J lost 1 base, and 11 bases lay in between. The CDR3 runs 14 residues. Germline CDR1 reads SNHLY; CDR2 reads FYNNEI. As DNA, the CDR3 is TGTGCCAGCAGTACCAGACAGCGGAACACTGAAGCTTTCTTT. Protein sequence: CASSTRQRNTEAFF.

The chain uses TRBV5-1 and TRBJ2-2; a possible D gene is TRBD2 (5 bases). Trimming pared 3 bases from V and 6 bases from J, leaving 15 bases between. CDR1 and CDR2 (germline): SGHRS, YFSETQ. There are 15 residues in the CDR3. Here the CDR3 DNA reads TGCGCCAGCAGCTCGAACCAACTAGTCCCCGGGGAGCTGTTTTTT. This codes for CASSSNQLVPGELFF. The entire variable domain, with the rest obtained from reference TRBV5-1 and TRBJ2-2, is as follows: KAGVTQTPRYLIKTRGQQVTLSCSPISGHRSVSWYQQTPGQGLQFLFEYFSETQRNKGNFPGRFSGRQFSNSRSEMNVSTLELGDSALYLCASSSNQLVPGELFFGEGSRLTVL.

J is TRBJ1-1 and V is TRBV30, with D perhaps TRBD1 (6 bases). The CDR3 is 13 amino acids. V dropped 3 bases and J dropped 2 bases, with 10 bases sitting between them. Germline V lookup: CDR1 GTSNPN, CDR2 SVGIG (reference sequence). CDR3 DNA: TGTGCCTGGAGGGGACATTATAACACTGAAGCTTTCTTT. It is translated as CAWRGHYNTEAFF.

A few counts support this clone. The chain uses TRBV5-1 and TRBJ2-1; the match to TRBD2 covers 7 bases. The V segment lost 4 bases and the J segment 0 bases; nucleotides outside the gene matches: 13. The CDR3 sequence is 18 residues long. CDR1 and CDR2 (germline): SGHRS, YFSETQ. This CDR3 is CASSLQIKAGSSYNEQFF. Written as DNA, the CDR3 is TGCGCCAGCAGCCTTCAAATAAAAGCGGGGAGCTCCTACAATGAGCAGTTCTTC.